One and the same sample provided the 16 T cell receptor beta chains below, sequenced in a study of blood T cell repertoires in COVID-19. Sequenced by immunoSEQ multiplex PCR; TCRdb stores in-frame clones only, minus some. The profile shows 200,000 to 250,000 clones, around four fifths of them singletons. What was sequenced was peripheral blood. These receptor sequences come from a man in his thirties or forties with active or convalescent COVID-19.

The rearrangement joins TRBV5-4 to TRBJ2-7, with 8 nucleotides matching TRBD2. The CDR3 extends over 15 amino acids. Trimming at V came to 4 bases and at J to 7 bases, leaving 13 bases not matched to a gene. CDR1 is SGHNT and CDR2 is YYREEE in the germline V gene (reference sequence). CDR3 amino acids: CASSRPGLETGEQYF. In nucleotides, the CDR3 is TGTGCCAGCAGCCGTCCGGGACTAGAGACGGGGGAGCAGTACTTC.

The chain combines TRBV19 with TRBJ1-5; 7 bases are shared with TRBD1. Trimming removed 10 bases from V and 2 bases from J; junction bases left unmatched: 5. The CDR3 is 13 amino acids. Germline V lookup: CDR1 LNHDA, CDR2 SQIVND (reference sequence). CDR3 sequence (DNA): TGTGCCACCCGGACAGGCGGCAATCAGCCCCAGCATTTT. This encodes CATRTGGNQPQHF.

The rearrangement joins TRBV10-2 to TRBJ1-6; D might be TRBD1 (5 bases). V was shortened by 3 bases and J by 9 bases, with 15 bases between the two germline ends. CDR3 size: 15 residues. Germline V gene lookup returns CDR1 WSHSY and CDR2 SAAADI. In DNA form, the CDR3 reads TGCGCCAGCAGTGAAGTTCGACAGATATTTTCACCCCTCCACTTT. This encodes CASSEVRQIFSPLHF.

The chain carries TRBV7-7 and TRBJ1-1, with D hard to call. With 3 bases removed from V and 1 base from J, the gap between germline ends came to 6 bases. The CDR3 loop spans 13 amino acids. Per the germline V gene, CDR1 is SSHAT and CDR2 is FNYEAQ (reference sequence). The CDR3 DNA follows: TGTGCCAGCAGCTTGCAGAAGAACACTGAAGCTTTCTTT. Protein product: CASSLQKNTEAFF. Combining the CDR3 with reference TRBV7-7 and TRBJ1-1 gives the whole variable domain GAGVSQSPRYKVTKRGQDVTLRCDPISSHATLYWYQQALGQGPEFLTYFNYEAQPDKSGLPSDRFSAERPEGSISTLTIQRTEQRDSAMYRCASSLQKNTEAFFGQGTRLTVV.

This clone was counted a single time. The J gene is TRBJ2-1, the V gene TRBV5-1, with a weak D call TRBD1 (5 bases). The germline V gene has CDR1 SGHRS and CDR2 YFSETQ. This CDR3 has 14 amino acids. Trimming removed 6 bases at V and 7 bases at J, with 17 bases between. As DNA, the CDR3 is TGCGCCAGCATAGGGGCGCCCCCAGGGAATGAGCAGTTCTTC. Translated, it gives CASIGAPPGNEQFF.

The chain employs TRBV2 and TRBJ1-1; D is undetermined. The CDR3 is 12 residues long. Trimming removed 8 bases from V and 1 base from J, with 8 bases in between. Germline V gene data show CDR1 as SNHLY and CDR2 as FYNNEI. This chain's CDR3 is CASRTANTEAFF. For the CDR3, the DNA is TGTGCCAGCCGTACAGCGAACACTGAAGCTTTCTTT.

V is TRBV6-5 and J is TRBJ1-4, with a possible D match to TRBD1 (5 bases). This CDR3 comprises 14 residues. With 6 bases removed from V and 8 bases from J, the gap between germline ends came to 16 bases. CDR1 and CDR2 from the germline V gene are MNHEY and SVGAGI. The CDR3 reads CASSSTPNREKLFF. The CDR3 bases are TGTGCCAGCAGCTCAACGCCGAACAGGGAAAAACTGTTTTTT.

The V call is TRBV20-1, the J call TRBJ2-1, with TRBD2 as a possible D gene (6 bases). V was clipped by 3 bases and J by 0 bases, with 18 bases between them. Looked up from germline, CDR1 is DFQATT and CDR2 is SNEGSKA (reference sequence). The CDR3 spans 17 residues. The DNA of the CDR3 is TGCAGTGCTAGTGGACGGCGGGAAACCTTCTCCTACAATGAGCAGTTCTTC. Translated, it gives CSASGRRETFSYNEQFF.

The V gene is TRBV5-1, the J gene TRBJ1-3; D is ambiguous. Germline CDR1 SGHRS, CDR2 YFSETQ. The V and J ends lost 0 bases and 6 bases respectively, with 10 bases between them. The CDR3 sequence is 14 residues long. The CDR3 nucleotides read TGCGCCAGCAGCTTGGACGAGGGCGTAAACACCATATATTTT. Protein product: CASSLDEGVNTIYF.

The chain couples TRBV29-1 to TRBJ2-7; weak D call: TRBD2 (6 bases). The germline gives CDR1 SQVTM, CDR2 ANQGSEA. The V gene lost 4 bases and the J gene lost 0 bases, with 13 bases spanning the gap. The CDR3 has 14 amino acids. CDR3 sequence: CSVGRAGSSYEQYF. The CDR3 coding sequence is TGCAGCGTTGGGAGGGCAGGGAGCTCCTACGAGCAGTACTTC.

This chain connects TRBV6-2 or TRBV6-3 to TRBJ2-7, with 7 positions matching TRBD2. Germline CDR1 is MNHEY and CDR2 is SVGEGT. This CDR3 contains 13 residues. The V and J ends lost 2 bases and 8 bases, in that order; junction bases with no gene match: 6. For the CDR3, the DNA is TGTGCCAGCAGTTACGGGGGGGGAATCAAGCAGTACTTC. This encodes CASSYGGGIKQYF.

In this sample, this clone turned up once. The rearrangement joins TRBV7-9 to TRBJ2-1; tentative D call: TRBD2 (5 bases). The CDR3 has 12 amino acids. V was shortened by 5 bases and J by 8 bases, with 10 bases between the two germline ends. The germline V gene encodes CDR1 SEHNR and CDR2 FQNEAQ (reference sequence). The chain's CDR3 is CASSASGDEQFF. The CDR3 DNA sequence: TGTGCCAGCAGCGCCAGCGGCGATGAGCAGTTCTTC.

The V gene is TRBV19, the J gene TRBJ1-5; TRBD1 might be the D (5 bases). Deletions cut 4 bases from V and 5 bases from J, with 12 bases between. Per the germline V gene, CDR1 is LNHDA and CDR2 is SQIVND (reference sequence). The CDR3 covers 14 residues. CDR3 sequence: CASSTQETYQPQHF. In DNA, the CDR3 is TGTGCCAGTAGTACACAGGAGACTTATCAGCCCCAGCATTTT.

The rearrangement links TRBV5-4 to TRBJ1-1; D gene ambiguous. The V and J ends lost 4 bases and 3 bases respectively, with 16 bases between them. This CDR3 region has 15 residues. CDR1 and CDR2 from the germline V gene are SGHNT and YYREEE (reference sequence). CDR3 bases: TGTGCCAGCAGCCCGCCCGGCCTCCGGGACACTGAAGCTTTCTTT. As protein: CASSPPGLRDTEAFF.

The chain uses TRBV28 and TRBJ1-2; D remains ambiguous. Germline CDR1 reads MDHEN; CDR2 reads SYDVKM. CDR3 length: 13 residues. The V end was cut by 1 base, the J end by 7 bases, with 10 bases between. CDR3 sequence: CASSLSGFSGYTF. CDR3 nucleotide sequence: TGTGCCAGCAGTTTATCCGGGTTCAGTGGCTACACCTTC.

The V call is TRBV4-1, the J call TRBJ1-5, with D perhaps matching TRBD1 (5 bases). Trimming left V 4 bases short and J 8 bases short, with 18 bases between. Germline CDR1 reads MGHRA; CDR2 reads YSYEKL. The length of the CDR3 is 15 residues. The CDR3 nucleotides read TGCGCCAGCAGCCGTATAGGAGGGCTGGGGGAGCCCCAGCATTTT. It encodes CASSRIGGLGEPQHF.